In its sample, the clone carrying this TCR beta chain was seen a few times. Germline CDR1 reads SNHLY; CDR2 reads FYNNEI. The CDR3 has 16 amino acids. J lost 0 bases, V lost 4 bases, and 6 bases had no gene match. This record comes from a study of blood T cell repertoires in COVID-19. Study at large: The study drew acute and convalescent COVID-19 samples from the United States, Italy and Spain. In each case, the material was cDNA or gDNA derived from T cells, B-cell-depleted T cells, or PBMCs.

Source study methods: Counts of nucleated cells, estimated from reference gene primer amplification, were obtained. Sequencing used immunoSEQ multiplex PCR; TCRdb keeps in-frame clones, though not all of them. That table furnishes V, J and clone size, whereas the DNA furnished D and trimming. The repertoire consists of around 190,000 clones, with 80% occurring once and the leading ten covering about 6.3%. The receptor was isolated from a man in his 60s with acute or convalescent COVID-19. Sequencing used peripheral blood. This chain uses TRBV2 with TRBJ1-3, with 7 bases identical to TRBD1. The CDR3 is CASSGYRGFSGNTIYF. The CDR3 region has the DNA TGTGCCAGCAGTGGGTACAGGGGATTCTCTGGAAACACCATATATTTT.